The TCR beta chain described here comes from a study of liver allograft versus peripheral blood T cells. Study summary: Within transplanted livers, the T cell receptor repertoires were examined and compared against the repertoires present in the peripheral blood of liver transplant recipients.

CDR3 size: 12 residues. Germline V lookup: CDR1 SEHNR, CDR2 FQNEAQ (reference sequence). V dropped 2 bases and J dropped 9 bases, with 8 bases sitting between them. This clonotype was detected only a few times. Antigen unknown. Each CDR3 protein is one row after TCRdb ran MiXCR on the reads. The sample has some 15,000 distinct CDR3 sequences; around 23% are singletons. Broader study findings: Reportedly, liver allograft T cell receptor repertoires differed from peripheral blood ones.

V usage is TRBV7-9 and J usage is TRBJ2-4; no definite D call. The receptor was isolated from a human patient who had a liver transplant. The T cells may come from the graft donor. In DNA, the CDR3 is TGTGCCAGCAGCTTACACACGGGCATTCAGTACTTC. This codes for CASSLHTGIQYF.